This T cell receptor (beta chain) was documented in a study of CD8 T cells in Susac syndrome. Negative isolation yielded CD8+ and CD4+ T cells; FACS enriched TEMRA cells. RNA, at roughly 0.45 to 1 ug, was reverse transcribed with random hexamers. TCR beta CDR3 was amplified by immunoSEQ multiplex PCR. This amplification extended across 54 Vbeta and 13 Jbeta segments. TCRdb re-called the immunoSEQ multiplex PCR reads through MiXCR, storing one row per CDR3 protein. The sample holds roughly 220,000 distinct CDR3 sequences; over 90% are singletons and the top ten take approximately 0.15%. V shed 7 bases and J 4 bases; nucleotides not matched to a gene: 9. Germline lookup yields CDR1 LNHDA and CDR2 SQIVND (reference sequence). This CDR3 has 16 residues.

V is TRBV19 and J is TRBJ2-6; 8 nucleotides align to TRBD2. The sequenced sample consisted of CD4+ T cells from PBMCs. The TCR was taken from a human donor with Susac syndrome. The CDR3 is CASTVGGAAGANVLTF. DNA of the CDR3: TGTGCCAGTACTGTCGGGGGGGCCGCGGGGGCCAACGTCCTGACTTTC.